The rows below give T cell receptor beta chains drawn from one sample of a study of cytomegalovirus exposure and HLA in healthy donors. Profiling relied on immunoSEQ multiplex PCR, and the TCRdb table lists in-frame clones only, not all of them. The sample has 120,000 to 150,000 clones, around 72% seen once. Material: PBMCs. These receptor sequences come from a human donor in good health. Both conserved end residues are part of each CDR3. A D gene is named only where the DNA matches it firmly. Rows may omit the clone size; those that give it use once, few, many or a size class.

size,V,D,J,length,CDR3,DNA
NA,TRBV15,NA,TRBJ2-3,21,CATSRAPHRQVRRYSTDTQYF,TGTGCCACCAGCAGAGCACCTCACCGACAGGTGAGAAGGTACAGCACAGATACGCAGTATTTT
NA,TRBV5-1,TRBD2,TRBJ2-1,16,CASSLASGLAGIEQFF,TGCGCCAGCAGCTTGGCTTCGGGTCTAGCGGGGATTGAGCAGTTCTTC
NA,TRBV9,TRBD2,TRBJ2-5,14,CASSSGLTRETQYF,TGTGCCAGCAGCTCGGGACTAACCAGGGAGACCCAGTACTTC
NA,TRBV10-1,NA,TRBJ2-2,12,CASSEVAGELFF,TGCGCCAGCAGTGAGGTCGCCGGGGAGCTGTTTTTT
NA,TRBV7-8,TRBD1,TRBJ1-1,15,CASSLDRVRSIRAFF,TGTGCCAGCAGCCTGGACAGGGTCCGGTCGATCCGAGCTTTCTTT
NA,TRBV7-9,NA,TRBJ1-5,14,CASSLTGDNQPQHF,TGTGCCAGCAGCTTGACTGGAGACAATCAGCCCCAGCATTTT
NA,TRBV10-2,NA,TRBJ1-1,15,CASSKREGGSTEAFF,TGCGCCAGCAGTAAGAGAGAGGGTGGGAGCACTGAAGCTTTCTTT
NA,TRBV11-3,TRBD2,TRBJ2-7,16,CASRDLSGHSSYEQYF,TGTGCCAGCAGGGACCTTAGCGGGCACAGCTCCTACGAGCAGTACTTC
NA,TRBV5-1,NA,TRBJ1-1,14,CASSFRDMNTEAFF,TGCGCCAGCAGCTTCCGGGACATGAACACTGAAGCTTTCTTT
NA,TRBV28,TRBD1,TRBJ1-5,16,CASSTSPGTGHQPQHF,TGTGCCAGCAGTACGTCACCCGGGACAGGGCATCAGCCCCAGCATTTT
NA,TRBV6-6,TRBD1,TRBJ2-7,12,CASGTGAYEQYF,TGTGCCAGCGGGACAGGGGCCTACGAGCAGTACTTC
NA,TRBV7-3,NA,TRBJ2-2,14,CASSLRGNTGELFF,TGTGCCAGCAGCTTACGGGGTAACACCGGGGAGCTGTTTTTT
NA,TRBV5-4,TRBD2,TRBJ2-7,15,CASSSVREGSYEQYF,TGTGCCAGCAGCTCGGTCCGGGAGGGCTCCTACGAGCAGTACTTC
NA,TRBV29-1,TRBD2,TRBJ2-1,17,CSVGGLAGGSSYNEQFF,TGCAGCGTTGGGGGACTAGCGGGGGGGAGCTCCTACAATGAGCAGTTCTTC
few,TRBV6-6,TRBD2,TRBJ2-5,14,CASSRGLAQETQYF,TGTGCCAGCAGCCGTGGACTAGCCCAAGAGACCCAGTACTTC
NA,TRBV7-3,TRBD2,TRBJ2-3,17,CASSPRGGTSFRNTQYF,TGTGCCAGCAGCCCCAGGGGGGGGACTAGCTTTCGAAATACGCAGTATTTT
NA,TRBV28,TRBD1,TRBJ1-4,15,CASGLRTGPNEKLFF,TGTGCCAGCGGATTGCGGACAGGACCCAATGAAAAACTGTTTTTT
NA,TRBV27,TRBD1,TRBJ2-3,13,CASNTGGVDTQYF,TGTGCCAGCAACACAGGGGGTGTAGATACGCAGTATTTT
few,TRBV18,NA,TRBJ2-3,15,CASSPTRQGTDTQYF,TGTGCCAGCTCACCAACTCGACAGGGCACAGATACGCAGTATTTT
NA,TRBV6-6,TRBD1,TRBJ1-2,13,CASCDRALDGYTF,TGTGCCAGCTGCGACAGGGCCCTTGATGGCTACACCTTC
NA,TRBV2,TRBD1,TRBJ1-2,14,CASSRTGRVSGYTF,TGTGCCAGCAGCCGGACAGGGAGAGTTAGTGGCTACACCTTC
NA,TRBV6-1,NA,TRBJ1-4,15,CASSETGGRYEKLFF,TGTGCCAGCAGTGAAACGGGAGGCCGTTATGAAAAACTGTTTTTT